The rows below give T cell receptor beta chains drawn from one sample of a study of tumor and adjacent non-tumor tissue in lung cancer. TCRdb independently ran MiXCR on the multiplex PCR reads; one entry per CDR3 protein. The sample lists about 98,000 distinct CDR3 sequences, approximately 80% seen once, with more than 25% in the top ten. Sequenced material: distant non-tumor lung tissue. The receptors originated from a man aged 55 to 70 with small cell lung cancer. Both conserved end residues are part of each CDR3. The D gene is left open where the match is weak. Some rows have no size entry. The others give once, few or many, or a class for an expanded clone.

j_gene: TRBJ2-1
d_gene: TRBD2
v_gene: TRBV12-3/TRBV12-4
abundance: -
CDR3aa: CASSLDMLAGVGNEEFF
CDR3nt: TGTGCCAGCAGTTTAGATATGCTAGCGGGAGTAGGCAATGAGGAGTTCTTC

j_gene: TRBJ2-1
d_gene: -
v_gene: TRBV24-1
abundance: -
CDR3aa: CGTSHDNNNEQFF
CDR3nt: TGTGGCACCAGCCATGACAACAACAATGAGCAGTTCTTC

j_gene: TRBJ1-6
d_gene: TRBD1
v_gene: TRBV28
abundance: many
CDR3aa: CASSSGDRVYSPLHF
CDR3nt: TGTGCCAGCAGTTCGGGGGACAGGGTGTATTCACCCCTCCACTTT

j_gene: TRBJ2-3
d_gene: -
v_gene: TRBV11-3
abundance: -
CDR3aa: CASSEARGGTPSHTQYF
CDR3nt: TGTGCCAGCAGCGAGGCTCGTGGTGGGACCCCCAGTCATACGCAGTATTTT

j_gene: TRBJ2-1
d_gene: -
v_gene: TRBV6-1
abundance: -
CDR3aa: CASRTSETSYNVQFF
CDR3nt: TGTGCCAGCAGAACTAGTGAAACCTCCTACAATGTGCAGTTCTTC

j_gene: TRBJ1-2
d_gene: -
v_gene: TRBV7-9
abundance: -
CDR3aa: CASSLARGGDYGYTF
CDR3nt: TGTGCCAGCAGCTTAGCGCGCGGGGGTGACTATGGCTACACCTTC

j_gene: TRBJ2-5
d_gene: -
v_gene: TRBV6-2/TRBV6-3
abundance: -
CDR3aa: CTSSPPTVAQYF
CDR3nt: TGTACCAGCAGTCCCCCCACGGTGGCACAGTACTTC

j_gene: TRBJ2-5
d_gene: TRBD1
v_gene: TRBV11-3
abundance: -
CDR3aa: CASNFGTAKTQYF
CDR3nt: TGTGCCAGCAACTTTGGGACAGCAAAGACCCAGTACTTC

j_gene: TRBJ2-7
d_gene: -
v_gene: TRBV29-1
abundance: many
CDR3aa: CSARDTYEQYF
CDR3nt: TGCAGCGCCCGGGACACCTACGAGCAGTACTTC

j_gene: TRBJ2-2
d_gene: -
v_gene: TRBV6-1
abundance: -
CDR3aa: CASSKRGLGPSWEPFF
CDR3nt: TGTGCCAGCAGTAAACGAGGCTTGGGGCCAAGTTGGGAGCCGTTTTTT

j_gene: TRBJ1-1
d_gene: -
v_gene: TRBV6-1
abundance: -
CDR3aa: CASSEPQGGNTKAFF
CDR3nt: TGTGCCAGCAGTGAACCCCAAGGGGGAAACACTAAAGCTTTCTTT

j_gene: TRBJ2-1
d_gene: -
v_gene: TRBV11-2
abundance: few
CDR3aa: CASSLGVAEGYYYNEQFF
CDR3nt: TGTGCCAGCAGTTTAGGAGTAGCTGAAGGCTACTACTACAATGAGCAGTTCTTC

j_gene: TRBJ1-1
d_gene: -
v_gene: TRBV11-3
abundance: once
CDR3aa: CASSFHIHEDAFF
CDR3nt: TGTGCCAGCAGCTTCCACATACACGAGGACGCTTTCTTT

j_gene: TRBJ1-1
d_gene: -
v_gene: TRBV11-2
abundance: once
CDR3aa: CASSVPPYSIEAFF
CDR3nt: TGTGCCAGCAGCGTCCCCCCCTACAGCATTGAAGCTTTCTTT

j_gene: TRBJ2-2
d_gene: -
v_gene: TRBV5-1
abundance: -
CDR3aa: CASRGSSLNTGKLFF
CDR3nt: TGCGCCAGCAGGGGTTCTTCGTTAAACACCGGGAAGCTGTTTTTT

j_gene: TRBJ2-1
d_gene: TRBD2
v_gene: TRBV11-2
abundance: once
CDR3aa: CANSPRLEGGQYERFF
CDR3nt: TGTGCCAACAGCCCTAGACTAGAGGGAGGGCAATATGAGCGGTTCTTC

j_gene: TRBJ2-4
d_gene: TRBD1
v_gene: TRBV4-2
abundance: -
CDR3aa: CASSPRGTGERAKNIQYF
CDR3nt: TGTGCCAGCAGCCCCCGTGGGACAGGGGAACGAGCCAAAAACATTCAGTACTTC

j_gene: TRBJ2-1
d_gene: -
v_gene: TRBV11-2
abundance: -
CDR3aa: CAIQKWQGDNEELF
CDR3nt: TGTGCCATCCAGAAGTGGCAGGGCGACAATGAGGAGTTGTTC

j_gene: TRBJ2-2
d_gene: -
v_gene: TRBV12-3/TRBV12-4
abundance: many
CDR3aa: CASSLWGSGGELFF
CDR3nt: TGTGCCAGCAGTTTATGGGGATCCGGCGGGGAGCTGTTTTTT

j_gene: TRBJ1-1
d_gene: -
v_gene: TRBV11-2
abundance: few
CDR3aa: CASSLVGRDTEAFF
CDR3nt: TGTGCCAGCAGCTTAGTCGGGAGGGACACTGAAGCTTTCTTT

j_gene: TRBJ2-3
d_gene: TRBD2
v_gene: TRBV6-1
abundance: -
CDR3aa: CAITPGLAETDTQYF
CDR3nt: TGTGCCATCACGCCGGGACTAGCGGAGACAGATACGCAGTATTTT

j_gene: TRBJ2-2
d_gene: -
v_gene: TRBV6-6
abundance: -
CDR3aa: CASRSSNTGELFF
CDR3nt: TGTGCCAGCCGTAGCTCGAACACAGGGGAGCTGTTTTTT

j_gene: TRBJ2-1
d_gene: -
v_gene: TRBV11-2
abundance: -
CDR3aa: CASSSEAGVAEQFF
CDR3nt: TGTGCCAGCAGCTCAGAGGCAGGGGTGGCCGAGCAGTTCTTC

j_gene: TRBJ2-5
d_gene: -
v_gene: TRBV6-5
abundance: -
CDR3aa: CASRSAGLVEETQYF
CDR3nt: TGTGCCAGCAGGTCCGCGGGACTTGTGGAAGAGACCCAGTATTTC

j_gene: TRBJ2-2
d_gene: TRBD1
v_gene: TRBV12-3/TRBV12-4
abundance: few
CDR3aa: CAGSLSGTDTGELFF
CDR3nt: TGTGCCGGCAGTCTCTCTGGGACAGATACCGGGGAGCTGTTTTTT

j_gene: TRBJ2-7
d_gene: -
v_gene: TRBV5-1
abundance: many
CDR3aa: CASSLSVGQTYEQYF
CDR3nt: TGCGCCAGCAGCTTGTCGGTAGGCCAGACCTACGAGCAGTACTTC

j_gene: TRBJ2-3
d_gene: TRBD2
v_gene: TRBV11-3
abundance: few
CDR3aa: CARSRTSRRDTQYF
CDR3nt: TGTGCCAGGAGCCGGACTAGCAGGAGGGATACGCAGTATTTT

j_gene: TRBJ1-1
d_gene: -
v_gene: TRBV10-3
abundance: -
CDR3aa: CAIGTQDRNAEAFF
CDR3nt: TGTGCCATTGGTACACAAGACAGGAACGCTGAAGCTTTCTTT

j_gene: TRBJ1-1
d_gene: -
v_gene: TRBV20-1
abundance: -
CDR3aa: CSAGEQNIEAFF
CDR3nt: TGCAGTGCTGGGGAACAGAACATTGAAGCTTTCTTT

j_gene: TRBJ2-2
d_gene: -
v_gene: TRBV6-2/TRBV6-3
abundance: -
CDR3aa: CATSLAPSSNTGELFF
CDR3nt: TGTGCCACCAGTTTAGCTCCTAGCTCGAACACCGGGGAGTTGTTTTTT

j_gene: TRBJ1-6
d_gene: -
v_gene: TRBV30
abundance: once
CDR3aa: CAWKPVRGLKNSHLHF
CDR3nt: TGTGCCTGGAAACCCGTTCGGGGATTAAAGAATTCACACCTCCACTTT

j_gene: TRBJ2-7
d_gene: -
v_gene: TRBV6-2/TRBV6-3
abundance: few
CDR3aa: CASKRARAPMEQYF
CDR3nt: TGTGCCAGCAAGAGAGCGCGAGCCCCTATGGAGCAGTACTTC

j_gene: TRBJ2-1
d_gene: -
v_gene: TRBV12-3/TRBV12-4
abundance: -
CDR3aa: CVSSVYNEEFF
CDR3nt: TGTGTCAGCAGTGTCTACAATGAGGAGTTCTTC

j_gene: TRBJ2-5
d_gene: -
v_gene: TRBV29-1
abundance: once
CDR3aa: CSVEVGEETQYF
CDR3nt: TGCAGCGTTGAAGTGGGAGAAGAGACCCAGTACTTT

j_gene: TRBJ2-5
d_gene: TRBD2
v_gene: TRBV12-3/TRBV12-4
abundance: once
CDR3aa: CASSPTSDAMDTRYF
CDR3nt: TGTGCCAGCAGTCCGACTAGCGACGCGATGGATACCCGGTACTTC

j_gene: TRBJ2-3
d_gene: -
v_gene: TRBV11-2
abundance: -
CDR3aa: CVSSSGGIAGYTQYF
CDR3nt: TGTGTCAGCAGTTCCGGAGGGATTGCGGGATATACGCAGTATTTC

j_gene: TRBJ1-6
d_gene: -
v_gene: TRBV30
abundance: once
CDR3aa: CVWSGRVTNNSPLHF
CDR3nt: TGTGTCTGGAGTGGACGTGTTACAAATAATTCACCCCTCCACTTT

j_gene: TRBJ2-4
d_gene: TRBD1
v_gene: TRBV11-2
abundance: -
CDR3aa: CASSLGMGQGVTKNIEYF
CDR3nt: TGTGCCAGTAGCTTGGGGATGGGACAGGGGGTAACCAAAAACATTGAGTACTTC

j_gene: TRBJ2-2
d_gene: -
v_gene: TRBV6-6
abundance: -
CDR3aa: CTSIKTVELFF
CDR3nt: TGTACCAGCATTAAGACCGTGGAGCTGTTTTTT

j_gene: TRBJ2-1
d_gene: -
v_gene: TRBV12-3/TRBV12-4
abundance: -
CDR3aa: CASSLSRSGNEQFF
CDR3nt: TGTGCAAGCAGTTTGAGCCGGAGCGGTAATGAGCAGTTCTTC

j_gene: TRBJ2-1
d_gene: -
v_gene: TRBV5-1
abundance: few
CDR3aa: CASSPAVHNEQFF
CDR3nt: TGCGCCAGCAGCCCAGCGGTTCACAATGAGCAGTTCTTC

j_gene: TRBJ2-3
d_gene: -
v_gene: TRBV11-2
abundance: -
CDR3aa: CASSLDWKDTLYF
CDR3nt: TGCGCCAGCAGCTTAGACTGGAAAGATACGCTGTATTTT

j_gene: TRBJ1-1
d_gene: -
v_gene: TRBV6-5
abundance: -
CDR3aa: CASSLFGQRSEVFF
CDR3nt: TGTGCCAGCAGCTTATTCGGCCAGAGGAGTGAAGTTTTCTTT

j_gene: TRBJ2-2
d_gene: -
v_gene: TRBV4-1
abundance: -
CDR3aa: CASSSKGVYTRELFF
CDR3nt: TGCGCCAGCAGCAGCAAGGGGGTCTATACCAGGGAGCTGTTTTTT

j_gene: TRBJ2-2
d_gene: TRBD2
v_gene: TRBV12-3/TRBV12-4
abundance: once
CDR3aa: CASRRGGVGEFFF
CDR3nt: TGTGCCAGCAGGCGGGGGGGGGTCGGGGAGTTCTTTTTT

j_gene: TRBJ2-1
d_gene: TRBD2
v_gene: TRBV20-1
abundance: -
CDR3aa: CSARTSGSSLSYNEQFF
CDR3nt: TGCAGTGCTAGAACCAGCGGGAGCTCCCTCTCCTACAATGAGCAGTTCTTC

j_gene: TRBJ2-1
d_gene: TRBD1
v_gene: TRBV5-1
abundance: -
CDR3aa: CASNLSTTRGPYYEQFF
CDR3nt: TGCGCCAGCAACCTTTCCACGACAAGGGGGCCTTACTATGAGCAGTTCTTC

j_gene: TRBJ1-1
d_gene: TRBD1
v_gene: TRBV7-9
abundance: -
CDR3aa: CTSSIRDRGFLETFF
CDR3nt: TGCACCAGCAGCATACGTGACAGGGGGTTTCTCGAAACTTTCTTT

j_gene: TRBJ2-1
d_gene: -
v_gene: TRBV20-1
abundance: -
CDR3aa: CGVASSAISYNEQFF
CDR3nt: TGCGGTGTCGCATCTAGCGCCATAAGCTACAATGAGCAGTTCTTC

j_gene: TRBJ2-3
d_gene: -
v_gene: TRBV19
abundance: -
CDR3aa: CASNMRSTDTQYF
CDR3nt: TGTGCCAGTAATATGCGCTCCACAGATACGCAGTATTTT